The source of this T cell receptor (beta chain) is a study of technical replicates of blood from a handful of donors. Trimming removed 4 bases from V and 0 bases from J; junction bases left unmatched: 5. The CDR3 totals 16 residues. In germline, CDR1 is SGDLS, CDR2 YYNGEE. Sequencing was performed with immunoSEQ multiplex PCR; in TCRdb, only in-frame clones are kept and a portion is missing. Among under 95,000 clones listed, roughly 94% were seen once. Sample: T cells isolated from PBMCs. This TCR came from a human donor in good health. The chain uses TRBV9 and TRBJ1-4; 8 positions match TRBD1. The CDR3 region is CASSPQGAATNEKLFF. Written as DNA, the CDR3 is TGTGCCAGCAGCCCCCAGGGGGCTGCAACTAATGAAAAACTGTTTTTT.